Listed below are T cell receptor beta chains from one sample, sequenced in a study of T cells after yellow fever vaccination. One entry per CDR3 protein, called by TCRdb with MiXCR from the 5' RACE reads. Found here are over 70,000 distinct CDR3 sequences, around 7.3% of them singletons; the top ten hold around 45%. This sample comprised CD8+ T cells sorted from PBMCs, obtained on the day of the yellow fever booster vaccination. These receptors came from a young man who received the YFV17D yellow fever vaccine. CDR3s include the opening cysteine and the closing phenylalanine or tryptophan. Fields, in order: V gene, D gene, J gene, clone size, CDR3 protein, CDR3 DNA. A D gene is named only where the DNA matches it firmly. Only part of the rows carry a size: once, few, many, or a class if the clone is expanded.

v_call: TRBV9
d_call: TRBD2
j_call: TRBJ2-7
clone_size: few
cdr3_aa: CASSESPSSSGSHEQYF
cdr3_nt: TGTGCCAGCAGCGAGTCCCCTAGCTCGAGCGGGAGCCACGAGCAGTACTTC

v_call: TRBV3-1
d_call: NA
j_call: TRBJ2-1
clone_size: NA
cdr3_aa: CASSQDGVEEQFF
cdr3_nt: TGTGCCAGCAGCCAAGATGGGGTTGAAGAGCAGTTCTTC

v_call: TRBV28
d_call: NA
j_call: TRBJ2-1
clone_size: NA
cdr3_aa: CASQDYGFRQFF
cdr3_nt: TGTGCCAGCCAGGATTATGGCTTTAGGCAGTTCTTC

v_call: TRBV3-1
d_call: TRBD1
j_call: TRBJ2-3
clone_size: few
cdr3_aa: CASGADRVTSDTQYF
cdr3_nt: TGTGCCAGCGGGGCTGACAGGGTAACTTCAGATACGCAGTATTTT

v_call: TRBV29-1
d_call: NA
j_call: TRBJ2-1
clone_size: many
cdr3_aa: CSVDSDRSPYNEQFF
cdr3_nt: TGCAGCGTCGACTCCGACAGGTCCCCATACAATGAGCAGTTCTTC

v_call: TRBV7-9
d_call: NA
j_call: TRBJ2-1
clone_size: many
cdr3_aa: CASSPRYNEQFF
cdr3_nt: TGTGCCAGCAGCCCCAGATACAATGAGCAGTTCTTC

v_call: TRBV7-2
d_call: NA
j_call: TRBJ2-7
clone_size: few
cdr3_aa: CASSLEYTGSYEQYF
cdr3_nt: TGTGCCAGCAGCTTAGAATATACAGGGTCCTACGAGCAGTACTTC

v_call: TRBV27
d_call: NA
j_call: TRBJ1-5
clone_size: NA
cdr3_aa: CASSFSDPRNQPQHF
cdr3_nt: TGTGCCAGCAGTTTTTCCGACCCTCGCAATCAGCCCCAGCATTTT

v_call: TRBV4-2
d_call: NA
j_call: TRBJ2-7
clone_size: NA
cdr3_aa: CASSQDLLLNYEQYF
cdr3_nt: TGTGCCAGCAGCCAAGACTTACTGTTGAACTACGAGCAGTACTTC

v_call: TRBV18
d_call: NA
j_call: TRBJ2-5
clone_size: many
cdr3_aa: CASSPGETQYF
cdr3_nt: TGTGCCAGCTCACCGGGAGAGACCCAGTACTTC

v_call: TRBV24-1
d_call: NA
j_call: TRBJ2-2
clone_size: many
cdr3_aa: CATSDRTTRPGAFTGELFF
cdr3_nt: TGTGCCACCAGTGACCGGACGACTAGGCCGGGAGCTTTTACCGGGGAGCTGTTTTTT

v_call: TRBV20-1
d_call: NA
j_call: TRBJ2-1
clone_size: NA
cdr3_aa: CSASAGDGYNEQFF
cdr3_nt: TGCAGTGCTAGCGCCGGGGACGGGTACAATGAGCAGTTCTTC

v_call: TRBV27
d_call: NA
j_call: TRBJ1-5
clone_size: NA
cdr3_aa: CASSLQGLGNQPQHF
cdr3_nt: TGTGCCAGCAGTTTACAGGGGCTCGGCAATCAGCCCCAGCATTTT

v_call: TRBV5-8
d_call: TRBD1
j_call: TRBJ2-5
clone_size: NA
cdr3_aa: CASSLWGTGEETQYF
cdr3_nt: TGTGCCAGCAGCTTGTGGGGGACAGGGGAAGAGACCCAGTACTTC

v_call: TRBV6-1
d_call: NA
j_call: TRBJ1-5
clone_size: many
cdr3_aa: CASSGGGRNYNSNQPQHF
cdr3_nt: TGTGCCAGCAGTGGGGGGGGGCGAAATTATAATAGCAATCAGCCCCAGCATTTT

v_call: TRBV28
d_call: NA
j_call: TRBJ1-1
clone_size: few
cdr3_aa: CASSNSGVSSDTEAFF
cdr3_nt: TGTGCCAGCAGTAACAGTGGGGTTAGTTCGGACACTGAAGCTTTCTTT

v_call: TRBV20-1
d_call: NA
j_call: TRBJ2-2
clone_size: few
cdr3_aa: CSARERGLHTGELFF
cdr3_nt: TGCAGTGCTAGAGAAAGGGGACTTCACACCGGGGAGCTGTTTTTT

v_call: TRBV6-2/TRBV6-3
d_call: NA
j_call: TRBJ2-7
clone_size: many
cdr3_aa: CASSLTARHEQYF
cdr3_nt: TGTGCCAGCAGTTTAACAGCGCGCCACGAGCAGTACTTC

v_call: TRBV11-2
d_call: NA
j_call: TRBJ2-1
clone_size: few
cdr3_aa: CASTPGLVGKYNEQFF
cdr3_nt: TGTGCCAGCACCCCGGGCCTAGTGGGGAAATACAATGAGCAGTTCTTC

v_call: TRBV12-3/TRBV12-4
d_call: NA
j_call: TRBJ2-7
clone_size: many
cdr3_aa: CASSLAQGNEQYF
cdr3_nt: TGTGCCAGCAGTTTAGCGCAGGGAAACGAGCAGTACTTC

v_call: TRBV29-1
d_call: TRBD2
j_call: TRBJ2-7
clone_size: NA
cdr3_aa: CSAGLLSYEQYF
cdr3_nt: TGCAGCGCGGGACTATTATCCTACGAGCAGTACTTC

v_call: TRBV7-9
d_call: NA
j_call: TRBJ1-6
clone_size: few
cdr3_aa: CASSFEQGHSPLHF
cdr3_nt: TGTGCCAGCAGCTTTGAACAGGGACATTCACCCCTCCACTTT

v_call: TRBV5-1
d_call: NA
j_call: TRBJ2-5
clone_size: NA
cdr3_aa: CASSLEGTPGETQYF
cdr3_nt: TGCGCCAGCAGCTTGGAGGGCACCCCCGGAGAGACCCAGTACTTC

v_call: TRBV4-3
d_call: TRBD2
j_call: TRBJ2-2
clone_size: few
cdr3_aa: CASSPPAGGLTGELFF
cdr3_nt: TGCGCCAGCAGCCCTCCAGCGGGAGGGCTCACCGGGGAGCTGTTTTTT

v_call: TRBV9
d_call: TRBD2
j_call: TRBJ2-3
clone_size: few
cdr3_aa: CASSPHPGTSGDTQYF
cdr3_nt: TGTGCCAGCAGCCCGCACCCTGGGACTAGCGGTGATACGCAGTATTTT

v_call: TRBV29-1
d_call: NA
j_call: TRBJ2-1
clone_size: few
cdr3_aa: CSVEDGGFYGEQFF
cdr3_nt: TGCAGCGTTGAAGATGGGGGGTTCTACGGTGAGCAGTTCTTC

v_call: TRBV4-2
d_call: NA
j_call: TRBJ2-7
clone_size: few
cdr3_aa: CASSQGQTHSSYEQYF
cdr3_nt: TGTGCCAGCAGCCAAGGGCAGACTCACAGCTCCTACGAGCAGTACTTC

v_call: TRBV9
d_call: TRBD1
j_call: TRBJ2-5
clone_size: few
cdr3_aa: CASSAETGGGETQYF
cdr3_nt: TGTGCCAGCAGCGCCGAAACAGGGGGCGGAGAGACCCAGTACTTC

v_call: TRBV19
d_call: TRBD1
j_call: TRBJ2-1
clone_size: NA
cdr3_aa: CASSKDRDSYNEQFF
cdr3_nt: TGTGCCAGTAGTAAAGACAGGGACTCCTACAATGAGCAGTTCTTC

v_call: TRBV12-5
d_call: NA
j_call: TRBJ2-5
clone_size: few
cdr3_aa: CASGFRLGAEHYQETQYF
cdr3_nt: TGTGCTAGTGGTTTCCGTCTCGGGGCAGAGCATTACCAAGAGACCCAGTACTTC